This T cell receptor beta chain was captured by sequencing in a study of tumor and adjacent non-tumor tissue in lung cancer. Study at large: Histology: around 13 adenocarcinoma, a couple of squamous cell carcinoma, 1 small cell lung cancer.

Three rounds of nested PCR, following a modified ARM-PCR protocol, produced the TCRbeta library. Each CDR3 protein gets one entry after TCRdb re-called the multiplex PCR reads with MiXCR. Among about 200,000 distinct CDR3 sequences listed, 60% to 85% were seen once. This sample's RNA came from whole unsorted tissue. Study-wide points: Tumor repertoires had a smaller top 100 clone share than normal lung. Tumor tissue had significantly higher TCR diversity than normal lung.

This CDR3 region has 14 residues. Per the germline V gene, CDR1 is MNHNY and CDR2 is SVGAGI (reference sequence). Trimming removed 9 bases at V and 1 base at J, with 15 bases between. Concerning this clonotype itself: Its antigen remains unknown.

Sequencing used lung tumor tissue. The V call is TRBV6-6, the J call TRBJ1-2; possible D gene TRBD1, 6 bases. The sequence derives from a man in his sixties with non-small cell lung cancer. In DNA form, the CDR3 reads TGTGCCAGGACCTGGACAGATCTTAACTATGGCTACACCTTC. Translated, it gives CARTWTDLNYGYTF.